Shown below are 5 T cell receptor beta chains from a single sample sequenced in a study of preoperative IRX-2 immunotherapy in early breast cancer. This table comes from immunoSEQ multiplex PCR, and its TCRdb copy is limited to in-frame clones, with some not included. This sample has some 3,700 clones, with roughly 69% found just once. Noted treatment: preoperative locoregional IRX-2 cytokine immunotherapy. The sequenced sample was tumor tissue, obtained after IRX-2 immunotherapy. Receptors originate from a human donor with breast cancer.

This chain connects TRBV5-1 to TRBJ2-7; weak D call: TRBD1 (7 bases). The CDR3 consists of 14 residues. The V and J ends lost 5 bases and 3 bases respectively, with 15 bases between them. Germline CDR1 and CDR2: SGHRS and YFSETQ. The CDR3 sequence is CASSFQGGDYEQYF. The CDR3 DNA reads as TGCGCCAGCAGTTTCCAGGGGGGAGACTACGAGCAGTACTTC.

The chain employs TRBV7-2 and TRBJ2-7; 7 nucleotides match TRBD1. Germline V gene data show CDR1 as SGHTA and CDR2 as FQGNSA. J lost 2 bases, V lost 7 bases, and 5 bases had no gene match. The CDR3 has 13 residues. The chain's CDR3 is CASTRTGTYEQYF. CDR3 in DNA: TGTGCCAGCACCAGGACAGGAACCTACGAGCAGTACTTC.

This chain joins TRBV11-3 and TRBJ1-2, with D perhaps TRBD1 (5 bases). CDR1 is SGHNT and CDR2 is YENEEA in the germline V gene. V lost 3 bases and J lost 1, with 15 bases in between. The CDR3 sequence is 16 residues long. The CDR3 DNA reads as TGTGCCAGCAGCTTCGTAAAGACAGCGATTAACTATGGCTACACCTTC. Translated: CASSFVKTAINYGYTF.

This rearrangement joins TRBV6-8 to TRBJ2-3, with 8 bases identical to TRBD2. The CDR3 runs to 14 residues. The V segment lost 6 bases and the J segment 0 bases; nucleotides outside the gene matches: 2. CDR1 MNHGY and CDR2 SAAAGT come from the germline V gene. The CDR3 protein is CASRPSGSTDTQYF. Written as DNA, the CDR3 is TGTGCCAGCAGGCCTAGCGGGAGCACAGATACGCAGTATTTT.

This clone was seen just once. This rearrangement joins TRBV7-8 to TRBJ2-1; 8 bases are a match to TRBD2. The CDR3 has 15 amino acids. Trimming took 4 bases from V and 2 from J; bases not matched to a gene: 4. Germline assignment: CDR1 SGHVS and CDR2 FQNEAQ. CDR3 protein: CASSSTSGTYNEQFF. The CDR3 DNA is TGTGCCAGCAGCTCCACTAGCGGAACCTACAATGAGCAGTTCTTC.